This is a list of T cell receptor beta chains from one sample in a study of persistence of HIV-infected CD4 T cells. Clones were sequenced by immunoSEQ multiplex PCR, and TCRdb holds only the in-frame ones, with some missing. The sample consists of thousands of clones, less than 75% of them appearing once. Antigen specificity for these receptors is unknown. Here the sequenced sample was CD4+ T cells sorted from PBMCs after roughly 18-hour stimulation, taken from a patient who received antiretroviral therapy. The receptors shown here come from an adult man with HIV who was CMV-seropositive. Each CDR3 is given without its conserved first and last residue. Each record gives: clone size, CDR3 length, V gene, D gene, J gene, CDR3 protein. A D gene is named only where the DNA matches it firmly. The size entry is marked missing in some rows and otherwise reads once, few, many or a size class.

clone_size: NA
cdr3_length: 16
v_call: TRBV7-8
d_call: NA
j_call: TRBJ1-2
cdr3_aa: ASSFISGFGGSSYGYT

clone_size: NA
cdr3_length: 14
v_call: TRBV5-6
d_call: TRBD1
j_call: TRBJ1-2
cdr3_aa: ASSLRTGRVGKFYT

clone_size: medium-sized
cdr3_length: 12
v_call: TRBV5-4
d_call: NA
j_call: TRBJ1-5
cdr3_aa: ASSLTGSNQPQH

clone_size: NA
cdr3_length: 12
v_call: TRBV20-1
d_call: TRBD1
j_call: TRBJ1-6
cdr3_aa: SARGQGFNSPLH

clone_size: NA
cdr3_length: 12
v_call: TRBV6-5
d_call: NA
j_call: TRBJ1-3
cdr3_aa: ASSISRGISTIY

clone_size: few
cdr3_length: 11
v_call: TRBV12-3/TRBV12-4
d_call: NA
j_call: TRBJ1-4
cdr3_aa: ASSPGLREKLF

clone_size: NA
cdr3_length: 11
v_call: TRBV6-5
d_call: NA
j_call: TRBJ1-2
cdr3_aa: ASTTGGVGGYT

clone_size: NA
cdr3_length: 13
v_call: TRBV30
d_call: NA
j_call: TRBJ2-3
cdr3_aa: AWSEIALSTDTQY

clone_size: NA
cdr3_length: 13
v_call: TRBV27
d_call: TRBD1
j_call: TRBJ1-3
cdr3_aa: ASRRTGRSGNTIY

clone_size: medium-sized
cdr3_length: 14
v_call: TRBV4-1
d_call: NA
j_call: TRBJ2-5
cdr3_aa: ASSQDPTRYQETQY

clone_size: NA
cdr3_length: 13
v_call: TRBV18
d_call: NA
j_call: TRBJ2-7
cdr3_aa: ASSPGGRGSYEQY

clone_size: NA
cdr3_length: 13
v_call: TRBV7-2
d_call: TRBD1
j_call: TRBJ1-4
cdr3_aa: ASSQEGQGGEKLF

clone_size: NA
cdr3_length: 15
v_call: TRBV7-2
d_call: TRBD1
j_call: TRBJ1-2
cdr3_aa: ASSSTRTGVKNYGYT